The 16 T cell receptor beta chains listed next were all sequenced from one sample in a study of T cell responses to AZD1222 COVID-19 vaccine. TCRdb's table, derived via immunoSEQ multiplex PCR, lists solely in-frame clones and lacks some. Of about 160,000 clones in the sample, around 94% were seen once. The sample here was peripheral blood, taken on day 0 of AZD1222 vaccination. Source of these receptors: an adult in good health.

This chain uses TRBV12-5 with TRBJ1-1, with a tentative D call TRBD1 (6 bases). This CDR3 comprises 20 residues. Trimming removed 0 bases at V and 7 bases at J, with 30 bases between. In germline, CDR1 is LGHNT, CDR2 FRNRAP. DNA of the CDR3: TGTGCTAGTGGTTTGGTGATAGGATCGGGGGCCGCTATTTGGATCAATGAAGCTTTCTTT. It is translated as CASGLVIGSGAAIWINEAFF.

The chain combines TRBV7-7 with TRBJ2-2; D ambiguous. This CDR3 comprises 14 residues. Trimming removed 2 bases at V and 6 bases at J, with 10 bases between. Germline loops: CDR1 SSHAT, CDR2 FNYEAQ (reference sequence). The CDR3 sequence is CASSLQRVAGELFF. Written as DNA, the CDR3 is TGTGCCAGCAGCTTACAACGGGTCGCCGGGGAGCTGTTTTTT.

This chain's CDR3 is CASSQGAGRGRSGTSTDTQYF. DNA for the CDR3: TGCGCCAGCAGCCAAGGAGCGGGCCGGGGCAGGAGCGGTACTAGCACAGATACGCAGTATTTT. The V call is TRBV4-1, the J call TRBJ2-3; D perhaps matches TRBD2 (6 bases). The CDR3 totals 21 residues. Trimming pared 1 base from V and 0 bases from J, leaving 26 bases between. The germline V gene encodes CDR1 MGHRA and CDR2 YSYEKL.

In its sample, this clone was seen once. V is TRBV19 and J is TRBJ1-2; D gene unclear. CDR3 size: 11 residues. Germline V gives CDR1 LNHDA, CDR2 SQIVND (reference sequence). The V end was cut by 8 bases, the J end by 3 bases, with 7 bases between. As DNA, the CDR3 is TGTGCCAGTGACGGAGACTATGGCTACACCTTC. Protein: CASDGDYGYTF.

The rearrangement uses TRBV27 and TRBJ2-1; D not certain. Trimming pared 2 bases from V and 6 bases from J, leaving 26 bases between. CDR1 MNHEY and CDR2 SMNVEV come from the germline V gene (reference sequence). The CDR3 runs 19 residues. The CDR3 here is CASSLGVASLGWEGNEQFF. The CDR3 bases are TGTGCCAGCAGTTTAGGGGTAGCAAGTCTCGGGTGGGAAGGCAATGAGCAGTTCTTC.

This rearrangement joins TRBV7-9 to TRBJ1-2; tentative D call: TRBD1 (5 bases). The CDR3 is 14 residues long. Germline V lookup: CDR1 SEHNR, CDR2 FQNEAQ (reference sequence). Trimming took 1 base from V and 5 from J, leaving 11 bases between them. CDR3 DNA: TGTGCCAGCAGCTTAGTGGTGGGGGAGTATGGCTACACCTTC. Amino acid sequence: CASSLVVGEYGYTF.

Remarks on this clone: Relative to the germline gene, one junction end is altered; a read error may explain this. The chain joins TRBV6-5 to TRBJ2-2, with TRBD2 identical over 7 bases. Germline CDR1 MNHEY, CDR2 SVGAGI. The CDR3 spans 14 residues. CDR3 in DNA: TGTGCCAGCAGAGGGACTACGAACGCCGGGGAGCTGTTTTTT. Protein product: CASRGTTNAGELFF.

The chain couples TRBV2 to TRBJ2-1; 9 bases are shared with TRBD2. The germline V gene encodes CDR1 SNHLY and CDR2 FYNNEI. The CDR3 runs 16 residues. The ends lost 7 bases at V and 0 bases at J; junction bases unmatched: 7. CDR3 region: CASKMSSGGSYNEQFF. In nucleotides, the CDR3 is TGTGCCAGCAAGATGAGTAGCGGGGGCTCCTACAATGAGCAGTTCTTC. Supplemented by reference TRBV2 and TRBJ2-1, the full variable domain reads EPEVTQTPSHQVTQMGQEVILRCVPISNHLYFYWYRQILGQKVEFLVSFYNNEISEKSEIFDDQFSVERPDGSNFTLKIRSTKLEDSAMYFCASKMSSGGSYNEQFFGPGTRLTVL.

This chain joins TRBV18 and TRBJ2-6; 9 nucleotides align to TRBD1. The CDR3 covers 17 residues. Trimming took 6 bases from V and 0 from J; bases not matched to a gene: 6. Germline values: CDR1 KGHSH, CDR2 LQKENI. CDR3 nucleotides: TGTGCCAGCTCCCACCGGACAGGGGACTCTGGGGCCAACGTCCTGACTTTC. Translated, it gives CASSHRTGDSGANVLTF.

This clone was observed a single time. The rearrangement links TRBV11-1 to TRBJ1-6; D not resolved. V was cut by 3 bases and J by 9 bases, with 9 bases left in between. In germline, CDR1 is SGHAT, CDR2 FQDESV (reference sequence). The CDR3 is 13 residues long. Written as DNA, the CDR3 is TGTGCCAGCAGCTTTGGACTTTCTTCACCCCTCCACTTT. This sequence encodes CASSFGLSSPLHF.

The CDR3 DNA reads as TGTGCCAGCAGTTTTATAGCAGAGCAGTTCTTC. Amino acid sequence: CASSFIAEQFF. The chain joins TRBV12-3 or TRBV12-4 to TRBJ2-1; D remains ambiguous. The length of the CDR3 is 11 residues. The V end was cut by 3 bases, the J end by 10 bases, with 7 bases between.

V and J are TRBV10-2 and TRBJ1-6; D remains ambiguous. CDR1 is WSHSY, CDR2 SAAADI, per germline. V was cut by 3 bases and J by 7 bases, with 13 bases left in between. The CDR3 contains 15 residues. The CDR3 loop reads CASSEVKAANSPLHF. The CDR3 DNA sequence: TGCGCCAGCAGTGAAGTGAAGGCAGCCAATTCACCCCTCCACTTT.

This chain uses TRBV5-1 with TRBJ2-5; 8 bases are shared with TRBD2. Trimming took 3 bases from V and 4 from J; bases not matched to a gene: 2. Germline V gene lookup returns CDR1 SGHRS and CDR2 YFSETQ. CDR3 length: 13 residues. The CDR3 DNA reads TGCGCCAGCAGCTCTAGCGGGTTAGAGACCCAGTACTTC. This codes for CASSSSGLETQYF.

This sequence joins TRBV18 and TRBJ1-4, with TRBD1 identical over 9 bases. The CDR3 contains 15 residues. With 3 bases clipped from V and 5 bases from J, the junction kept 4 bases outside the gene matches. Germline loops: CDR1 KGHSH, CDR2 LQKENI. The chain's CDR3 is CASSPTTGGNEKLFF. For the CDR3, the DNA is TGTGCCAGCTCACCTACGACAGGGGGGAATGAAAAACTGTTTTTT.

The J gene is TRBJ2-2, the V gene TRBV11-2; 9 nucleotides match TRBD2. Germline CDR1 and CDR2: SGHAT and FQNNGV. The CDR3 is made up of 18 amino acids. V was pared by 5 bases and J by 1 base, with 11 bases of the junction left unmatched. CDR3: CASSAGVAGALNTGELFF. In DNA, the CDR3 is TGTGCCAGCAGCGCGGGGGTAGCGGGGGCCCTGAACACCGGGGAGCTGTTTTTT.

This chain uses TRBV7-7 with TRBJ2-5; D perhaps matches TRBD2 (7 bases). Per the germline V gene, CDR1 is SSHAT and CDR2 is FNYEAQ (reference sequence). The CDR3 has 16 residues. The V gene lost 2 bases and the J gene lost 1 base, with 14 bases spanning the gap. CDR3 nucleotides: TGTGCCAGCAGCTTAACGCAACGGGGGGCCCAAGAGACCCAGTACTTC. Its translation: CASSLTQRGAQETQYF.